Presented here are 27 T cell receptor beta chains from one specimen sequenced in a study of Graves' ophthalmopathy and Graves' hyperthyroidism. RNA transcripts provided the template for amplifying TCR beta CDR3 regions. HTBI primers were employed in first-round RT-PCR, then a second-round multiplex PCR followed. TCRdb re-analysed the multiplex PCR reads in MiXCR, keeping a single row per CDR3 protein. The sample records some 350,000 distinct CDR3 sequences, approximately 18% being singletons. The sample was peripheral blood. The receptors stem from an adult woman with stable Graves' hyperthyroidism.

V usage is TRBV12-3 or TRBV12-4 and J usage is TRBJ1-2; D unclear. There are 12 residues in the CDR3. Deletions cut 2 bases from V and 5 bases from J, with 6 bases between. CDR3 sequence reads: CASSLHLYGYTF. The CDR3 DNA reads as TGTGCCAGCAGTTTACACCTATATGGCTACACCTTC.

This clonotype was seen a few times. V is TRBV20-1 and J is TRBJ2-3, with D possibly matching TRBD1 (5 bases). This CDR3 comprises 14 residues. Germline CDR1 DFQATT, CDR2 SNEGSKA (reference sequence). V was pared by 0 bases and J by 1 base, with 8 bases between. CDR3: CSARDRVGTDTQYF. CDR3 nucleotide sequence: TGCAGTGCTAGAGACAGGGTAGGCACAGATACGCAGTATTTT.

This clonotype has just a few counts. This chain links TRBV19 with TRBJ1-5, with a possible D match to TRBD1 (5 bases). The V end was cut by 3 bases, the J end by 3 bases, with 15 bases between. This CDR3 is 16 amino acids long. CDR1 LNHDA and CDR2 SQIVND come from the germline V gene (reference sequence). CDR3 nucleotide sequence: TGTGCCAGTAGTATCAGGGTGGGCCCCCTCAATCAGCCCCAGCATTTT. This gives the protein CASSIRVGPLNQPQHF.

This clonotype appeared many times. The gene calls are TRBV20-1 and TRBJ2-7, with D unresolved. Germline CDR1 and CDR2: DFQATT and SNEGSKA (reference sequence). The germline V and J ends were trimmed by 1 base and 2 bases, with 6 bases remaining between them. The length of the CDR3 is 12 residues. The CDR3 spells CSARGDAYEQYF. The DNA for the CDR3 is TGCAGTGCTAGAGGGGATGCCTACGAGCAGTACTTC.

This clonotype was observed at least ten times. CDR3 region: CASSVPGRYEQYF. The CDR3 bases are TGTGCCAGCAGTGTCCCGGGACGCTACGAGCAGTACTTC. J is TRBJ2-7 and V is TRBV6-1, with D perhaps given as TRBD1 or TRBD2 (5 bases each). V shed 4 bases and J shed 3 bases, with 10 bases lying between them. CDR1 is MNHNS, CDR2 SASEGT, per germline. This CDR3 region has 13 residues.

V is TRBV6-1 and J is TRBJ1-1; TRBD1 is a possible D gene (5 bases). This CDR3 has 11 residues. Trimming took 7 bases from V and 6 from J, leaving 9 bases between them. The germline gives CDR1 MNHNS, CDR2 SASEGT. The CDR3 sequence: CASMGHSEAFF. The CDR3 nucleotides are TGTGCCAGCATGGGGCATTCTGAAGCTTTCTTT.

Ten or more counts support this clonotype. The CDR3: CASSSPTLGKAFF. DNA for the CDR3: TGTGCCAGCAGTTCCCCCACCCTGGGAAAGGCTTTCTTT. The chain links TRBV12-3 or TRBV12-4 to TRBJ1-1; D is ambiguous. CDR3 length: 13 residues. Trimming took 4 bases from V and 11 from J, leaving 17 bases between them.

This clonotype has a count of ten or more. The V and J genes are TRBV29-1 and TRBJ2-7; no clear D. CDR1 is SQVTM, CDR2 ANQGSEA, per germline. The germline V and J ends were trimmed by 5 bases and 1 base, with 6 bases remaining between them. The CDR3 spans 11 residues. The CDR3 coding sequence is TGCAGCGTTACGGTGTCCTACGAGCAGTACTTC. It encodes CSVTVSYEQYF.

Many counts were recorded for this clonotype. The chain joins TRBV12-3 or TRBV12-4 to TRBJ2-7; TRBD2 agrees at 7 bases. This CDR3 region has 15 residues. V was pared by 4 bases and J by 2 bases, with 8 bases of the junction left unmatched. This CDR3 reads CASSSRLAETYEQYF. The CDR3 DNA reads TGTGCCAGCAGTTCTAGGCTAGCGGAGACCTACGAGCAGTACTTC.

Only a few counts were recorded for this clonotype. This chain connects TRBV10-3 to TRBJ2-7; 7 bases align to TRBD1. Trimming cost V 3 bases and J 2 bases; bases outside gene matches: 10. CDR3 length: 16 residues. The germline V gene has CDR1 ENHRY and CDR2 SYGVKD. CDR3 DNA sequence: TGTGCCATCAGTGAAGGCTGTACAGGGGCTACCTACGAGCAGTACTTC. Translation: CAISEGCTGATYEQYF.

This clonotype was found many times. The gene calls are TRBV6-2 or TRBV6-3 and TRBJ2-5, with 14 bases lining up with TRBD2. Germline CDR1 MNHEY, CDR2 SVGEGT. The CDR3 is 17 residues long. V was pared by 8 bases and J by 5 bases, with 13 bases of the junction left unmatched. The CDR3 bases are TGTGCCAGCCTCGTTGGGACTAGCGGGAGCCTGGGGGAGACCCAGTACTTC. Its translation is CASLVGTSGSLGETQYF.

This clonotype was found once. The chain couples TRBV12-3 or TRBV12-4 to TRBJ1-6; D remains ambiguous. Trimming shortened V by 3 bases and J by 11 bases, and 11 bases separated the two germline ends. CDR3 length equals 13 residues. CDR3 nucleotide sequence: TGTGCCAGCAGTTTCCAACCTTCGACACCCCTCCACTTT. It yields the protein CASSFQPSTPLHF.

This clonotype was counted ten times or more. The CDR3, as DNA: TGTGCCAGCAGCTTCGGCAGGGAGCGAGAGACCCAGTACTTC. Translated, it gives CASSFGRERETQYF. The rearrangement joins TRBV11-2 to TRBJ2-5; D assignment may be TRBD1 or TRBD2 (5 bases each). Trimming took 3 bases from V and 4 from J, leaving 12 bases between them. The CDR3 loop spans 14 amino acids. Germline lookup yields CDR1 SGHAT and CDR2 FQNNGV.

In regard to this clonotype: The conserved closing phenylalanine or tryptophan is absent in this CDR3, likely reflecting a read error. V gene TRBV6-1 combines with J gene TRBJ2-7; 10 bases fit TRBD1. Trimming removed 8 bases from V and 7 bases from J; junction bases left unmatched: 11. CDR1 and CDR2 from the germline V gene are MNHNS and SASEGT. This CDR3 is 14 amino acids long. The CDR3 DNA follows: TGTGCCAGCGGAGACCGGGACAGGGGATGGGAGCAGTACTAC. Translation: CASGDRDRGWEQYY.

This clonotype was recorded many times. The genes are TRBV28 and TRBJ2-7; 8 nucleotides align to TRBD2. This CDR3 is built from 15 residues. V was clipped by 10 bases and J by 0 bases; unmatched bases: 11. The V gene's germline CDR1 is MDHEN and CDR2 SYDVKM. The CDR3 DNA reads TGTGCCACCGGGGGGGGGGCCAGTGGCTCCTACGAGCAGTACTTC. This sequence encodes CATGGGASGSYEQYF.

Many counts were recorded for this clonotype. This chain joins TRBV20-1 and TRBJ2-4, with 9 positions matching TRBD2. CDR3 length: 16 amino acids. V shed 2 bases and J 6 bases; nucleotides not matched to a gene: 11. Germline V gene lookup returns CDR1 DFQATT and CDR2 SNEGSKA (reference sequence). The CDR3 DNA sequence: TGCAGTGCTAGACCTGGGACTAGCATAACGGCAAACATTCAGTACTTC. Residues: CSARPGTSITANIQYF.

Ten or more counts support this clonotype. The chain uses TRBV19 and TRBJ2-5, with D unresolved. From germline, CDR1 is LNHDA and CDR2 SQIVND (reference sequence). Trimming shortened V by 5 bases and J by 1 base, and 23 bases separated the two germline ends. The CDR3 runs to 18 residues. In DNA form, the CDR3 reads TGTGCCAGTAGTCCTCCATCTCTCAGATTGGGTGGCCAAGAGACCCAGTACTTC. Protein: CASSPPSLRLGGQETQYF.

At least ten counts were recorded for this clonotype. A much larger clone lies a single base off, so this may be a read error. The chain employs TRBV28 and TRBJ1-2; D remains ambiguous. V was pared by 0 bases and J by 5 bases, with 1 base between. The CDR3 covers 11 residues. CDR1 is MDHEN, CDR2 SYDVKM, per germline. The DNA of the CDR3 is TGTGCCAGCAGTTTATGGTATGGCTACACCTTC. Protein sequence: CASSLWYGYTF.

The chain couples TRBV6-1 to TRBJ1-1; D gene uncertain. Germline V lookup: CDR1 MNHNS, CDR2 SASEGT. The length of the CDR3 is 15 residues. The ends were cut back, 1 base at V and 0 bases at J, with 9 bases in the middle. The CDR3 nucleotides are TGTGCCAGCAGTGAAGACCCAGGTATGAACACTGAAGCTTTCTTT. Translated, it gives CASSEDPGMNTEAFF.

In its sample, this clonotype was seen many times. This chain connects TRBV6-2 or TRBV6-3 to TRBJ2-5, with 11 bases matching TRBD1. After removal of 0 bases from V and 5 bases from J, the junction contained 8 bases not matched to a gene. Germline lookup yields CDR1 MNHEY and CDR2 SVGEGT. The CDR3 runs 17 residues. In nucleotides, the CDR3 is TGTGCCAGCAGTTACTCGATTCGGACAGGGGGCGCCGAGACCCAGTACTTC. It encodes CASSYSIRTGGAETQYF.

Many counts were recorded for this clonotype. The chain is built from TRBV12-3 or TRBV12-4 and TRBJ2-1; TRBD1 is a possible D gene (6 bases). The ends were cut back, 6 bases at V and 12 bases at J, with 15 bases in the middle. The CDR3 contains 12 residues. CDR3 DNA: TGTGCCAGCAGAGACTACCGGGACACGCAGTTCTTC. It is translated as CASRDYRDTQFF.

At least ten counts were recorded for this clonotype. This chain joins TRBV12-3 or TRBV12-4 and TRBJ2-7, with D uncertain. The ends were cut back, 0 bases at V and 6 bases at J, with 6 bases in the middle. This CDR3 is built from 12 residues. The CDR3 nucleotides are TGTGCCAGCAGTTTAGCGCTCCGCGAGCAGTACTTC. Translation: CASSLALREQYF.

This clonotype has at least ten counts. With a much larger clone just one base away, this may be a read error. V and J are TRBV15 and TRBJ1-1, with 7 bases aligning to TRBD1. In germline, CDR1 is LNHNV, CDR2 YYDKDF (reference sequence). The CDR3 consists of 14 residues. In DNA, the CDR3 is TGTGCCACCAGCAGAGCACAGGGGAACGCTGAAGCTTTCTTT. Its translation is CATSRAQGNAEAFF.

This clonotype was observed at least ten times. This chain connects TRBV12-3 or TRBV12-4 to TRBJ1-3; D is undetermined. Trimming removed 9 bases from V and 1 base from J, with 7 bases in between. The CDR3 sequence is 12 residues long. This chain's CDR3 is CASLESGNTIYF. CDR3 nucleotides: TGTGCCAGTCTAGAGTCTGGAAACACCATATATTTT.

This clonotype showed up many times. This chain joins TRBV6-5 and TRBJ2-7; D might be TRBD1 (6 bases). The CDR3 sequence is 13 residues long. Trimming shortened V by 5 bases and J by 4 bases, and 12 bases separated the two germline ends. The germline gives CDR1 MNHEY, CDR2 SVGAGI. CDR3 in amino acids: CASSPPTGYEQYF. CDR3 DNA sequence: TGTGCCAGCAGTCCCCCCACAGGGTACGAGCAGTACTTC.

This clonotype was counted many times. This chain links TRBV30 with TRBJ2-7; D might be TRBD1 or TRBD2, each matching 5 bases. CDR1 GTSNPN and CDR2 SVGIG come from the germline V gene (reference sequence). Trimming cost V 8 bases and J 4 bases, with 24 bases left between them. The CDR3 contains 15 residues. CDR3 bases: TGTGCCCTAGGGGTATGGGGGACGGGAAGATACGAGCAGTACTTC. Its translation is CALGVWGTGRYEQYF.

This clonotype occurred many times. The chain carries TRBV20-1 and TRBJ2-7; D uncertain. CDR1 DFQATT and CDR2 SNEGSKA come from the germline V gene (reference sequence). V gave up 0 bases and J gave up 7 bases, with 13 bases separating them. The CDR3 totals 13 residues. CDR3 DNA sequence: TGCAGTGCTAGAGAACAGAAAACTGGTGAGCAGTACTTC. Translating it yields CSAREQKTGEQYF.